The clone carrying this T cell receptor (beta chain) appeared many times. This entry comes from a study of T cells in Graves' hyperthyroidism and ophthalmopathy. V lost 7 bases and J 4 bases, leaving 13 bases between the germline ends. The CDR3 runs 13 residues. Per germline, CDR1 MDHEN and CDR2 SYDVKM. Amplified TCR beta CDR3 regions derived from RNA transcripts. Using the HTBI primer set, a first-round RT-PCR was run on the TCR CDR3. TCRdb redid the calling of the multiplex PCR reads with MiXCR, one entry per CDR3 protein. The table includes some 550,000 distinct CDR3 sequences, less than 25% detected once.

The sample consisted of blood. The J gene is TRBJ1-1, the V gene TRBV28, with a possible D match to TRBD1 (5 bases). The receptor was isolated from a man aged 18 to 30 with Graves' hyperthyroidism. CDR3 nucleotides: TGTGCCAGCAACCAGATGGGGGGCACTGAAGCTTTCTTT. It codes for CASNQMGGTEAFF.